The subject of this entry is one TCR beta chain. Assay used: immunoSEQ multiplex PCR; TCRdb lists only in-frame clones, some missing. The sample contains approximately 53,000 clones, nearly 95% of which appear only once. Time point indicated: new active TB diagnosis, blood taken before or within 7 days of starting treatment. The sample comes from a study of T cells in tuberculosis. This CDR3 comprises 15 residues. V lost 4 bases, J lost 2 bases, and 4 bases stayed unmatched. Germline CDR1 reads SGHNT; CDR2 reads YYREEE (reference sequence). The chain combines TRBV5-4 with TRBJ2-7; 12 bases are shared with TRBD2. The clonotype comes from an adult with tuberculosis. The material sequenced was PBMCs, taken at tuberculosis diagnosis. As DNA, the CDR3 is TGTGCCAGCAGCACCCGGACTAGCGGGACCTACGAGCAGTACTTC. Its translation is CASSTRTSGTYEQYF.